These T cell receptor beta chains were read from a single sample in a study of PD-1 blockade in classical Hodgkin lymphoma. Sequencing used immunoSEQ multiplex PCR; TCRdb keeps in-frame clones, though not all of them. The repertoire holds 25,000 to 30,000 clones, with 70% to 90% as singletons. The sample was CD4+ T cells from blood, taken before the fourth cycle of nivolumab. Receptors originate from a human donor with classical Hodgkin lymphoma. The CDR3 runs from the conserved cysteine through the conserved F or W. The order of the fields is CDR3 protein, CDR3 DNA, V gene, clone size, D gene, J gene. The D gene is left open where the match is weak. Only part of the rows carry a size: once, few, many, or a class if the clone is expanded.

CDR3aa: CAWSVHGTSGNTIYF; CDR3nt: TGTGCCTGGAGTGTACATGGGACCTCTGGAAACACCATATATTTT; v_gene: TRBV30; abundance: .; d_gene: .; j_gene: TRBJ1-3
CDR3aa: CASSIGVGRELYEQYF; CDR3nt: TGTGCCAGTAGTATAGGAGTTGGCAGGGAGCTCTACGAGCAGTACTTC; v_gene: TRBV19; abundance: .; d_gene: .; j_gene: TRBJ2-7
CDR3aa: CASSDQGDSPLHF; CDR3nt: TGCGCCAGCAGCGACCAAGGTGATTCACCCCTCCACTTT; v_gene: TRBV5-1; abundance: .; d_gene: .; j_gene: TRBJ1-6
CDR3aa: CASSLDMAGTDTQYF; CDR3nt: TGTGCCAGCAGCTTAGATATGGCCGGTACAGATACGCAGTATTTT; v_gene: TRBV11-3; abundance: .; d_gene: .; j_gene: TRBJ2-3
CDR3aa: CASSTTLRGYTEAFF; CDR3nt: TGTGCCAGCAGCACCACCCTCCGGGGATACACTGAAGCTTTCTTT; v_gene: TRBV28; abundance: .; d_gene: .; j_gene: TRBJ1-1
CDR3aa: CAIQPWSSGANVLTF; CDR3nt: TGTGCCATCCAGCCTTGGAGCTCTGGGGCCAACGTCCTGACTTTC; v_gene: TRBV7-7; abundance: once; d_gene: .; j_gene: TRBJ2-6
CDR3aa: CASSLVITGYEQYF; CDR3nt: TGCGCCAGCAGCTTGGTTATTACTGGCTACGAGCAGTACTTC; v_gene: TRBV5-1; abundance: .; d_gene: .; j_gene: TRBJ2-7
CDR3aa: CATSPTGGTEAFF; CDR3nt: TGTGCCACCAGCCCGACCGGGGGGACTGAAGCTTTCTTT; v_gene: TRBV15; abundance: .; d_gene: .; j_gene: TRBJ1-1
CDR3aa: CASKSGRGTGGIGETQYF; CDR3nt: TGTGCCAGTAAGTCGGGGCGTGGGACAGGGGGCATCGGGGAGACCCAGTACTTC; v_gene: TRBV19; abundance: .; d_gene: TRBD1; j_gene: TRBJ2-5
CDR3aa: CASSNSGGRTDTQYF; CDR3nt: TGCGCCAGCAGCAATAGCGGGGGACGCACAGATACGCAGTATTTT; v_gene: TRBV5-1; abundance: .; d_gene: TRBD2; j_gene: TRBJ2-3
CDR3aa: CASSTTARVGNQPQHF; CDR3nt: TGCGCCAGCAGTACGACAGCCCGGGTGGGCAATCAGCCCCAGCATTTT; v_gene: TRBV10-2; abundance: .; d_gene: .; j_gene: TRBJ1-5
CDR3aa: CASSQAHRRETQYF; CDR3nt: TGTGCCAGCAGCCAAGCCCACCGGAGGGAGACCCAGTACTTC; v_gene: TRBV14; abundance: .; d_gene: .; j_gene: TRBJ2-5
CDR3aa: CASSSAGGVNQPQHF; CDR3nt: TGTGCCAGCAGTTCCGCGGGGGGAGTCAATCAGCCCCAGCATTTT; v_gene: TRBV6-5; abundance: .; d_gene: .; j_gene: TRBJ1-5
CDR3aa: CASGTSGGLTGELFF; CDR3nt: TGCGCCAGCGGGACTAGCGGGGGACTCACCGGGGAGCTGTTTTTT; v_gene: TRBV5-1; abundance: few; d_gene: TRBD2; j_gene: TRBJ2-2
CDR3aa: CASSRRRDRSPDTQYF; CDR3nt: TGTGCCAGCAGCCGCCGTAGGGACAGATCCCCAGATACGCAGTATTTT; v_gene: TRBV7-9; abundance: .; d_gene: TRBD1; j_gene: TRBJ2-3
CDR3aa: CASSPGLAYQETQYF; CDR3nt: TGTGCCAGCTCACCCGGACTGGCGTACCAAGAGACCCAGTACTTC; v_gene: TRBV18; abundance: .; d_gene: .; j_gene: TRBJ2-5
CDR3aa: CASSVGVAHEQYF; CDR3nt: TGTGCCAGCAGCGTAGGGGTGGCGCACGAGCAGTACTTC; v_gene: TRBV9; abundance: .; d_gene: .; j_gene: TRBJ2-7
CDR3aa: CASSAGHRNTEAFF; CDR3nt: TGTGCCAGTAGTGCGGGACACCGGAACACTGAAGCTTTCTTT; v_gene: TRBV19; abundance: .; d_gene: .; j_gene: TRBJ1-1
CDR3aa: CASSLISGGNQPQHF; CDR3nt: TGTGCCAGCAGTTTAATATCGGGGGGCAATCAGCCCCAGCATTTT; v_gene: TRBV28; abundance: .; d_gene: .; j_gene: TRBJ1-5
CDR3aa: CASSSRLAGGNTQYF; CDR3nt: TGTGCCAGCAGCTCCCGACTAGCGGGGGGAAATACGCAGTATTTT; v_gene: TRBV7-6; abundance: once; d_gene: TRBD2; j_gene: TRBJ2-3
CDR3aa: CASSPLSRGTYGYTF; CDR3nt: TGTGCCAGCAGTCCTCTGTCGCGGGGGACCTATGGCTACACCTTC; v_gene: TRBV28; abundance: once; d_gene: .; j_gene: TRBJ1-2
CDR3aa: CATALLAGGHEQYF; CDR3nt: TGTGCCACCGCCCTTCTAGCGGGGGGCCACGAGCAGTACTTC; v_gene: TRBV6-4; abundance: .; d_gene: TRBD2; j_gene: TRBJ2-7
CDR3aa: CASSLSGVDQETQYF; CDR3nt: TGTGCCAGCAGTTTAAGCGGGGTGGACCAAGAGACCCAGTACTTC; v_gene: TRBV28; abundance: .; d_gene: TRBD2; j_gene: TRBJ2-5
CDR3aa: CASSAALNYGYTF; CDR3nt: TGTGCCAGCAGCGCAGCCTTAAACTATGGCTACACCTTC; v_gene: TRBV5-4; abundance: .; d_gene: .; j_gene: TRBJ1-2
CDR3aa: CASSQGTALGELFF; CDR3nt: TGTGCCAGCAGCCAAGGGACAGCACTTGGCGAGCTGTTTTTT; v_gene: TRBV5-4; abundance: once; d_gene: TRBD1; j_gene: TRBJ2-2
CDR3aa: CASSSAGDTQYF; CDR3nt: TGTGCCAGCAGCTCGGCTGGCGATACGCAGTATTTT; v_gene: TRBV7-9; abundance: .; d_gene: .; j_gene: TRBJ2-3
CDR3aa: CASSIREGAIEQYF; CDR3nt: TGCGCCAGCAGCATCCGGGAGGGGGCGATCGAGCAGTACTTC; v_gene: TRBV5-1; abundance: .; d_gene: .; j_gene: TRBJ2-7
CDR3aa: CASSRGQVIYEQYF; CDR3nt: TGTGCCAGCAGCCGCGGACAGGTAATCTACGAGCAGTACTTC; v_gene: TRBV11-3; abundance: .; d_gene: TRBD1; j_gene: TRBJ2-7
CDR3aa: CASSLFTENYGYTF; CDR3nt: TGTGCCAGCAGCTTATTTACTGAGAACTATGGCTACACCTTC; v_gene: TRBV13; abundance: .; d_gene: .; j_gene: TRBJ1-2
CDR3aa: CSVSSTETQYF; CDR3nt: TGCAGCGTTTCGAGCACGGAGACCCAGTACTTC; v_gene: TRBV29-1; abundance: .; d_gene: .; j_gene: TRBJ2-5
CDR3aa: CASSESTSGGAVTQYF; CDR3nt: TGCGCCAGCAGTGAGTCTACCAGCGGGGGGGCCGTTACGCAGTATTTT; v_gene: TRBV10-2; abundance: .; d_gene: TRBD2; j_gene: TRBJ2-3
CDR3aa: CASSGGLETQYF; CDR3nt: TGCGCCAGCAGCGGGGGGCTAGAGACCCAGTACTTC; v_gene: TRBV5-1; abundance: .; d_gene: .; j_gene: TRBJ2-5
CDR3aa: CASSLEGDSFNYGYTF; CDR3nt: TGCGCCAGCAGCTTGGAGGGGGACAGTTTTAACTATGGCTACACCTTC; v_gene: TRBV5-1; abundance: .; d_gene: TRBD1; j_gene: TRBJ1-2
CDR3aa: CASSLPASGGPGETQYF; CDR3nt: TGCGCCAGCAGCTTGCCGGCTAGCGGGGGGCCGGGGGAGACCCAGTACTTC; v_gene: TRBV5-1; abundance: .; d_gene: TRBD2; j_gene: TRBJ2-5
CDR3aa: CASSPTGAGANVLTF; CDR3nt: TGTGCCAGCAGTCCTACAGGGGCTGGGGCCAACGTCCTGACTTTC; v_gene: TRBV6-5; abundance: .; d_gene: TRBD1; j_gene: TRBJ2-6
CDR3aa: CASGLSGGREQYF; CDR3nt: TGTGCTAGTGGTTTGTCGGGCGGTAGGGAGCAGTACTTC; v_gene: TRBV12-5; abundance: .; d_gene: .; j_gene: TRBJ2-7
CDR3aa: CASKFTGGSGNTIYF; CDR3nt: TGTGCCAGCAAGTTTACAGGGGGCTCCGGAAACACCATATATTTT; v_gene: TRBV6-5; abundance: .; d_gene: TRBD1; j_gene: TRBJ1-3
CDR3aa: CASSRTGTGAYEQYF; CDR3nt: TGTGCCAGCAGCCGTACGGGGACAGGGGCCTACGAGCAGTACTTC; v_gene: TRBV6-5; abundance: .; d_gene: TRBD1; j_gene: TRBJ2-7
CDR3aa: CASSLEVNTEAFF; CDR3nt: TGCGCCAGCAGCTTGGAGGTGAACACTGAAGCTTTCTTT; v_gene: TRBV5-1; abundance: .; d_gene: .; j_gene: TRBJ1-1
CDR3aa: CASFFRGENEKLFF; CDR3nt: TGCGCCAGCTTTTTTCGGGGGGAAAATGAAAAACTGTTTTTT; v_gene: TRBV10-1; abundance: .; d_gene: .; j_gene: TRBJ1-4
CDR3aa: CASFPWGSYEQYF; CDR3nt: TGTGCCAGCTTTCCGTGGGGCTCCTACGAGCAGTACTTC; v_gene: TRBV6-4; abundance: .; d_gene: .; j_gene: TRBJ2-7
CDR3aa: CASSFQVVENTGELFF; CDR3nt: TGCGCCAGCAGCTTTCAGGTCGTGGAGAACACCGGGGAGCTGTTTTTT; v_gene: TRBV5-1; abundance: .; d_gene: .; j_gene: TRBJ2-2
CDR3aa: CASSLNDRGRDSPLHF; CDR3nt: TGCGCCAGCAGCTTAAACGACAGGGGACGGGATTCACCCCTCCACTTT; v_gene: TRBV5-1; abundance: .; d_gene: TRBD1; j_gene: TRBJ1-6
CDR3aa: CASSWTGEGYGYTF; CDR3nt: TGTGCCAGCAGCTGGACAGGGGAGGGCTATGGCTACACCTTC; v_gene: TRBV7-9; abundance: few; d_gene: TRBD1; j_gene: TRBJ1-2
CDR3aa: CATATGYYGYTF; CDR3nt: TGTGCCACCGCGACAGGGTATTATGGCTACACCTTC; v_gene: TRBV6-5; abundance: .; d_gene: TRBD1; j_gene: TRBJ1-2
CDR3aa: CASSLERGGELFF; CDR3nt: TGCGCCAGCAGCTTGGAAAGGGGCGGGGAGCTGTTTTTT; v_gene: TRBV5-1; abundance: .; d_gene: .; j_gene: TRBJ2-2
CDR3aa: CASSLGREGVGYTF; CDR3nt: TGCGCCAGCAGCTTGGGAAGGGAAGGGGTTGGCTACACCTTC; v_gene: TRBV5-1; abundance: few; d_gene: .; j_gene: TRBJ1-2
CDR3aa: CASSEGGYEQFF; CDR3nt: TGTGCCAGCAGCGAGGGGGGCTATGAGCAGTTCTTC; v_gene: TRBV5-6; abundance: .; d_gene: .; j_gene: TRBJ2-1
CDR3aa: CASSQEAAAETQYF; CDR3nt: TGTGCCAGCAGCCAAGAAGCGGCAGCCGAGACCCAGTACTTC; v_gene: TRBV7-9; abundance: .; d_gene: .; j_gene: TRBJ2-5
CDR3aa: CASSSAGQNYGYTF; CDR3nt: TGCGCCAGCAGCTCTGCGGGACAAAACTATGGCTACACCTTC; v_gene: TRBV5-1; abundance: few; d_gene: .; j_gene: TRBJ1-2
CDR3aa: CASTDLGAIYF; CDR3nt: TGCGCCAGCACCGACCTCGGGGCCATATATTTT; v_gene: TRBV5-1; abundance: few; d_gene: .; j_gene: TRBJ1-3
CDR3aa: CASSVGMGFGYTF; CDR3nt: TGTGCCAGCAGCGTAGGGATGGGCTTCGGCTACACCTTC; v_gene: TRBV9; abundance: .; d_gene: .; j_gene: TRBJ1-2
CDR3aa: CASSGLRGDPHEQYF; CDR3nt: TGCGCCAGCAGCGGCTTGAGGGGGGATCCCCACGAGCAGTACTTC; v_gene: TRBV5-1; abundance: .; d_gene: .; j_gene: TRBJ2-7
CDR3aa: CASSRLSGGYNEQFF; CDR3nt: TGTGCCAGCAGCCGTCTTAGCGGGGGATACAATGAGCAGTTCTTC; v_gene: TRBV27; abundance: .; d_gene: TRBD2; j_gene: TRBJ2-1
CDR3aa: CAIRPGRQNTEAFF; CDR3nt: TGTGCCATCAGGCCAGGACGGCAGAACACTGAAGCTTTCTTT; v_gene: TRBV10-3; abundance: once; d_gene: .; j_gene: TRBJ1-1
CDR3aa: CASSSRDRPYNEQFF; CDR3nt: TGTGCCAGCAGCAGCCGGGACAGGCCCTACAATGAGCAGTTCTTC; v_gene: TRBV9; abundance: once; d_gene: TRBD1; j_gene: TRBJ2-1